This TCR beta chain was sequenced in a study of T cell repertoires in cytomegalovirus infection. Study information: Public TCR beta signatures marked donors with CMV infection and the matching HLA.

General study points: Cumulative public TCR beta family frequency identified CMV carriers with the relevant HLA.

TCRdb fed the reads into MiXCR, producing one record per CDR3 protein. Of around 170,000 distinct CDR3 sequences listed, approximately 14% were seen once; the top ten hold roughly 30%. The trim removed 3 bases at V and 0 bases at J, leaving 5 bases unmatched. Germline CDR1 reads KGHSH; CDR2 reads LQKENI. The CDR3 is 16 amino acids. Many counts were recorded for this clonotype. Its antigen is not identified. The sample was PBMCs. J is TRBJ1-3 and V is TRBV18, with 7 nucleotides matching TRBD1. The receptor was isolated from a human donor in good health (CMV status not recorded). Some clones in this sample may be carry-over from other donors' samples. The CDR3 is CASSPGTADSGNTIYF. In nucleotides, the CDR3 is TGTGCCAGCTCACCCGGGACAGCAGACTCTGGAAACACCATATATTTT.